These 23 T cell receptor beta chains originate from one sample sequenced in a study of shared T cell receptors in the human thymus. Sequenced by immunoSEQ multiplex PCR; TCRdb stores in-frame clones only, minus some. The sample has about 660,000 clones, around 89% seen once. These data also featured in a second study, about human thymus T cells.

Sequenced: thymocytes. These receptors all stem from a boy in the first two years of life with a congenital heart defect.

The genes are TRBV15 and TRBJ2-7; 8 bases fit TRBD1. Germline V gene lookup returns CDR1 LNHNV and CDR2 YYDKDF (reference sequence). The CDR3 runs to 17 residues. J was trimmed by 3 bases and V by 1 base; bases with no gene match: 11. The CDR3 loop is CATSRADREDPHYEQYF. Here the CDR3 DNA reads TGTGCCACCAGCAGAGCGGACAGGGAAGATCCCCACTACGAGCAGTACTTC.

The rearrangement joins TRBV27 to TRBJ1-5, with a possible D match to TRBD1 (5 bases). The CDR3 contains 16 residues. V was shortened by 5 bases and J by 3 bases, with 17 bases between the two germline ends. Germline V gene data show CDR1 as MNHEY and CDR2 as SMNVEV (reference sequence). In DNA, the CDR3 is TGTGCCAGCAGTGAATACGGCAGGGCGCACAATCAGCCCCAGCATTTT. Residues: CASSEYGRAHNQPQHF.

This clone was found a few times. V gene TRBV5-6 combines with J gene TRBJ2-7; D uncertain. CDR1 is SGHDT and CDR2 is YYEEEE in the germline V gene. V was cut by 0 bases and J by 0 bases, with 13 bases left in between. The CDR3 is 16 amino acids. In DNA, the CDR3 is TGTGCCAGCAGCTTGGCCCCATCACTCCCCTCCTACGAGCAGTACTTC. Residues: CASSLAPSLPSYEQYF.

Only a few counts were recorded for this clone. This sequence joins TRBV11-2 and TRBJ2-5; D is possibly TRBD1 (6 bases). Trimming removed 4 bases from V and 5 bases from J, with 14 bases in between. Germline V gene lookup returns CDR1 SGHAT and CDR2 FQNNGV. The CDR3 is 14 amino acids. CDR3 in amino acids: CASSSTGIGETQYF. Written as DNA, the CDR3 is TGTGCCAGCAGCTCCACAGGGATTGGGGAGACCCAGTACTTC. The full variable domain, completed using reference TRBV11-2 and TRBJ2-5, is EAGVAQSPRYKIIEKRQSVAFWCNPISGHATLYWYQQILGQGPKLLIQFQNNGVVDDSQLPKDRFSAERLKGVDSTLKIQPAKLEDSAVYLCASSSTGIGETQYFGPGTRLLVL.

The V call is TRBV6-5, the J call TRBJ1-2, with TRBD1 matching 8 bases. The V and J ends lost 6 bases and 2 bases, in that order; junction bases with no gene match: 5. Germline lookup yields CDR1 MNHEY and CDR2 SVGAGI. The CDR3 totals 14 residues. The CDR3 reads CASSPRDRNYGYTF. The CDR3 region has the DNA TGTGCCAGCAGCCCCCGGGACAGGAACTATGGCTACACCTTC.

This clone occurred a few times. The rearrangement uses TRBV11-3 and TRBJ1-3; D not certain. This CDR3 comprises 16 residues. The germline V gene has CDR1 SGHNT and CDR2 YENEEA. Deletions cut 4 bases from V and 0 bases from J, with 13 bases between. The DNA of the CDR3 is TGTGCCAGCAGCTCAGGTCCGGCCAACTCTGGAAACACCATATATTTT. It is translated as CASSSGPANSGNTIYF.

The gene calls are TRBV7-9 and TRBJ2-1; 8 bases line up with TRBD2. This CDR3 has 19 residues. CDR1 and CDR2 from the germline V gene are SEHNR and FQNEAQ (reference sequence). V trimming: 1 base; J trimming: 2 bases; junction bases outside the gene matches: 13. The CDR3 region has the DNA TGTGCCAGCAGCTTAGGAGGGTGGGGGCTAGCGGGTACCTACAATGAGCAGTTCTTC. It is translated as CASSLGGWGLAGTYNEQFF.

This rearrangement joins TRBV27 to TRBJ2-7; TRBD2 aligns across 11 bases. The J segment lost 4 bases and the V segment lost 4 bases, leaving 15 bases of the junction unmatched. The CDR3 is 18 residues long. The germline gives CDR1 MNHEY, CDR2 SMNVEV (reference sequence). The CDR3 region is CASSSRTTAGTSGYEQYF. The DNA of the CDR3 is TGTGCCAGCAGTTCCCGAACTACGGCCGGGACTAGCGGATACGAGCAGTACTTC.

The V and J genes are TRBV12-5 and TRBJ2-5, with D possibly TRBD1 on 7 matching bases. CDR3 length equals 15 residues. Germline CDR1 reads LGHNT; CDR2 reads FRNRAP. V shed 2 bases and J shed 4 bases, with 14 bases lying between them. The CDR3 bases are TGTGCTAGTGGTTTGTGGAGGGGGCGCGGAGAGACCCAGTACTTC. It yields the protein CASGLWRGRGETQYF.

This clone was seen just once. This chain uses TRBV25-1 with TRBJ2-3, with 9 bases aligning to TRBD2. CDR3 size: 16 residues. Germline V CDR1 and CDR2: MGHDK, SYGVNS. Unmatched junction bases numbered 2, after V lost 1 base and J lost 0 bases. The CDR3 region is CASSEFTSGSTDTQYF. The CDR3 bases are TGTGCCAGCAGTGAATTTACTAGCGGGAGCACAGATACGCAGTATTTT.

The V call is TRBV10-3, the J call TRBJ1-2, with no clear D. V lost 3 bases, J lost 0 bases, and 8 bases lay in between. The CDR3 totals 14 residues. CDR1 is ENHRY, CDR2 SYGVKD, per germline. CDR3 in DNA: TGTGCCATCAGTGATTCCCTAGCTAACTATGGCTACACCTTC. It specifies CAISDSLANYGYTF.

This clone showed up just once. The rearrangement joins TRBV15 to TRBJ2-1, with TRBD2 matching over 15 bases. With V trimmed by 9 bases and J by 6 bases, 6 bases remained unmatched. CDR1 and CDR2 from the germline V gene are LNHNV and YYDKDF (reference sequence). CDR3 length: 15 amino acids. The CDR3 is CATHPGLAGGNEQFF. The CDR3 region has the DNA TGTGCCACTCATCCGGGACTAGCGGGAGGCAATGAGCAGTTCTTC.

This clone was counted once. This is likely a read error, given that the CDR3 carries no conserved phenylalanine or tryptophan at its end. It is unclear where the CDR3 begins or ends on the DNA, so no DNA is shown, and the CDR3 is as TCRdb lists it. CDR3: CAWSVREAAREI. The V gene is TRBV30, the J gene TRBJ2-7; no DNA check was done on the table's D call, TRBD2. Germline V CDR1 and CDR2: GTSNPN, SVGIG (reference sequence). The CDR3 is 12 amino acids in total, end residues counted.

The chain links TRBV6-5 to TRBJ1-2, with TRBD1 identical over 8 bases. The CDR3 is 14 residues long. J lost 6 bases, V lost 5 bases, and 8 bases had no gene match. The germline V gene has CDR1 MNHEY and CDR2 SVGAGI. The CDR3: CASSPRTGRHGYTF. CDR3 nucleotide sequence: TGTGCCAGCAGTCCCAGGACAGGGAGACATGGCTACACCTTC.

J is TRBJ1-1 and V is TRBV11-2; unclear D gene. Trimming shortened V by 3 bases and J by 1 base, and 9 bases separated the two germline ends. This CDR3 is built from 14 residues. Germline CDR1 and CDR2: SGHAT and FQNNGV. The CDR3 DNA reads as TGTGCCAGCAGCTTTCCCGGGAAGAACACTGAAGCTTTCTTT. Translation gives CASSFPGKNTEAFF.

The CDR3 loop reads CASRVDKTPTSGNTIYF. For the CDR3, the DNA is TGTGCCAGCAGGGTGGACAAAACCCCGACCTCTGGAAACACCATATATTTT. V gene TRBV28 combines with J gene TRBJ1-3, with D perhaps matching TRBD1 (5 bases). CDR1 MDHEN and CDR2 SYDVKM come from the germline V gene. This CDR3 has 17 residues. V lost 6 bases and J lost 0, with 18 bases in between.

The chain has TRBV5-6 and TRBJ2-7; 7 nucleotides agree with TRBD1. The junction had 11 bases not matched to a gene; V was cut back by 3 bases and J by 2 bases. The CDR3 totals 16 residues. CDR1 SGHDT and CDR2 YYEEEE come from the germline V gene. CDR3 sequence reads: CASSSFGDSGTYEQYF. CDR3 coding DNA: TGTGCCAGCAGCTCCTTTGGGGACAGCGGCACCTACGAGCAGTACTTC. Supplemented by reference TRBV5-6 and TRBJ2-7, the full variable domain reads DAGVTQSPTHLIKTRGQQVTLRCSPKSGHDTVSWYQQALGQGPQFIFQYYEEEERQRGNFPDRFSGHQFPNYSSELNVNALLLGDSALYLCASSSFGDSGTYEQYFGPGTRLTVT.

A remark on this clone: This CDR3 is also generated by other DNA sequences in the sample. The rearrangement uses TRBV6-1 and TRBJ2-7, with a tentative D call TRBD1 (6 bases). This CDR3 contains 12 residues. The V and J ends lost 4 bases and 5 bases respectively, with 9 bases between them. The germline V gene encodes CDR1 MNHNS and CDR2 SASEGT. The CDR3 coding sequence is TGTGCCAGCAGTGTAAGGGACAACGAGCAGTACTTC. This translates into CASSVRDNEQYF.

The chain uses TRBV28 and TRBJ2-7; TRBD2 aligns across 7 bases. From germline, CDR1 is MDHEN and CDR2 SYDVKM. Trimming removed 6 bases from V and 7 bases from J; junction bases left unmatched: 15. This CDR3 spans 15 amino acids. DNA for the CDR3: TGTGCCAGCAGGCCCCCAGTAGGGAGGGCCTGGGAGCAGTACTTC. Protein: CASRPPVGRAWEQYF.

The V call is TRBV15, the J call TRBJ1-3; 9 nucleotides line up with TRBD1. CDR1 is LNHNV and CDR2 is YYDKDF in the germline V gene (reference sequence). The CDR3 contains 14 residues. The V and J ends lost 5 bases and 1 base, in that order; junction bases with no gene match: 0. The CDR3 sequence is CATSGQGSGNTIYF. The CDR3 DNA is TGTGCCACCAGCGGACAGGGGTCTGGAAACACCATATATTTT.

The V and J genes are TRBV13 and TRBJ2-1; weak D call: TRBD2 (6 bases). The V gene's germline CDR1 is PRHDT and CDR2 FYEKMQ (reference sequence). Trimming shortened V by 4 bases and J by 0 bases, and 19 bases separated the two germline ends. This CDR3 contains 18 residues. The CDR3, as DNA: TGTGCCAGCAGCTCAAGGAGGCTAGCGCAGAGCTCCTACAATGAGCAGTTCTTC. It is translated as CASSSRRLAQSSYNEQFF.

This clone was recorded once. This chain links TRBV18 with TRBJ2-7, with 10 bases fitting TRBD1. V lost 5 bases to trimming and J lost 5 bases; unmatched junction nucleotides: 21. Germline CDR1 is KGHSH and CDR2 is LQKENI. This CDR3 is 19 amino acids long. The CDR3 DNA reads TGTGCCAGCTCAGCTGGTACTGGTATTCGTGACAGGGGGCGGCACGAGCAGTACTTC. Translation: CASSAGTGIRDRGRHEQYF.

In its sample, this clone was seen once. The chain couples TRBV7-8 to TRBJ2-1; TRBD2 matches at 9 bases. V gave up 1 base and J gave up 8 bases; unmatched junction bases: 9. This CDR3 is 16 amino acids long. CDR1 and CDR2 from the germline V gene are SGHVS and FQNEAQ. The CDR3 region is CASSLGASGTRDEQFF. The CDR3 DNA sequence: TGTGCCAGCAGCTTAGGGGCTAGCGGGACTCGGGATGAGCAGTTCTTC.